This T cell receptor (beta chain) was sequenced for a study of T-cell reconstitution after alpha-beta-depleted transplantation in children. A TCRbeta library incorporating unique molecular identifiers was prepared. TCRdb reanalysed the PCR reads using MiXCR and keeps one entry per CDR3 protein. The sample yields about 500,000 distinct CDR3 sequences, around a third seen once. This CDR3 is 12 amino acids long. CDR1 and CDR2 (germline): GTSNPN, SVGIG (reference sequence). V trimming: 0 bases; J trimming: 7 bases; junction bases outside the gene matches: 2. The chain carries TRBV30 and TRBJ1-2; 7 bases are a match to TRBD1. This receptor was identified in a human donor who donated a stem cell graft to a child with aplastic anemia. Source: PBMCs from the stem cell graft donor, taken from the stem cell graft. The CDR3 sequence is CAWSVQGLGYTF. CDR3 coding DNA: TGTGCCTGGAGTGTACAGGGGCTTGGCTACACCTTC. The full variable domain, rest sourced from reference TRBV30 and TRBJ1-2, is SQTIHQWPATLVQPVGSPLSLECTVEGTSNPNLYWYRQAAGRGLQLLFYSVGIGQISSEVPQNLSASRPQDRQFILSSKKLLLSDSGFYLCAWSVQGLGYTFGSGTRLTVV.